Described below is a single TCR beta chain sequence and its context. It lacks a known antigen. Per-base quality was not reported, and no clone a single base away is much larger than it. This specimen comes from a study of cytomegalovirus exposure and HLA in healthy donors (dated by TCRdb to 2017 to 2019). The study in broad terms: According to a later analysis, the 120 or so validation repertoires were produced on the same platform as the 680 or so repertoires of the first cohort. The aim of the study was to test whether cataloging public T cell receptors could identify signatures of past pathogen exposure. Along with the roughly 670-subject first cohort, a separate validation cohort of around 110 different subjects was used. To predict cytomegalovirus infection status, the study combined high-throughput TCR immunosequencing, statistical association of individual TCRs with disease status, and machine learning.

The library was prepared using the immunoSEQ multiplex PCR assay. In the source study's methods: A statistical classification framework was developed to diagnose cytomegalovirus status using the catalog of TCR beta chain sequences. TCRdb mirrors the immuneACCESS table, restricted to in-frame sequences. Some clones are absent from its copies; in checked studies, under half trace to an unresolved V gene, and the reason for the others is unknown. The V and J calls and clone size come from that table; D and trimming were worked out from the DNA. The sample contains around 200,000 clones, just over 85% of them found a single time. The ten largest clones capture 2.9% of the sample. Between the V and J ends, shortened by 2 bases and 0 bases respectively, the junction contains 6 bases. Counted from cysteine to phenylalanine, this CDR3 has 13 amino acids. Here the CDR3 DNA is all that survives: 39 bases in frame from base 1. According to the germline V gene, CDR1 reads SGHDT and CDR2 reads YYEEEE.

Separate from the approximately 700-subject first cohort, the validation cohort of over 90 subjects was the group to which the donors belonged. What the work shows at the level of the full study, not this receptor alone: Of the cluster scores, approximately 95% were above 0 in a later analysis, which found that TCRs clustered in the first cohort also tended to co-occur in the 90 to 150 validation repertoires. It was suggested by the authors that the approach could potentially be generalized to other disease states and immunological phenotypes. In both the original and validation cohorts, the classifier was reported to diagnose cytomegalovirus status with high specificity and sensitivity. A later analysis lacked HLA typing for the validation cohort, so it scored co-occurrence in that cohort across all 120 repertoires. In the study, 150 to 200 TCR beta chains were listed as associated with cytomegalovirus. Three of the identified cytomegalovirus-associated TCR beta chains were confirmed in vitro to be specific for cytomegalovirus antigens. Across donors, most TCR sequences were observed very rarely, whereas some public TCRs were present in many individuals.

Sequencing used PBMCs. Recombination linked TRBV5-6 to TRBJ2-7, with an unclear D gene assignment. This receptor was taken from a woman aged 18-30 years in good health and CMV-seronegative. The bases read TGTGCCAGCAGCTTATACAACTCCTACGAGCAGTACTTC. Its translation is CASSLYNSYEQYF.